The T cell receptor (beta chain) under discussion was sequenced for a study of blood T cell repertoires in COVID-19. The overall study: Sites across the United States, Italy and Spain contributed samples from acute and convalescent COVID-19. The analysed material was cDNA or gDNA that came from T cells, B-cell-depleted T cells, or PBMCs.

Original data processing: Reference gene primer amplification in the assay estimated nucleated cell counts. Sequencing was performed with immunoSEQ multiplex PCR; in TCRdb, only in-frame clones are kept and a portion is missing. Clonal size and the V and J genes are those of that table, whereas D and trimming came from the DNA. Of nearly 110,000 clones listed, about 93% are singletons. Specimen: peripheral blood. The sequence was obtained from a woman in her twenties or thirties with acute or convalescent COVID-19.

CDR3 region: CASSLQGSKGNTIYF. The CDR3 DNA follows: TGTGCCAGCAGCTTACAGGGGAGTAAGGGAAACACCATATATTTT. This chain uses TRBV7-2 with TRBJ1-3; the D gene is possibly TRBD1 (6 bases). The germline V gene has CDR1 SGHTA and CDR2 FQGNSA. This CDR3 is 15 amino acids long. V was trimmed by 2 bases and J by 4 bases, leaving 12 bases between them.